This T cell receptor (beta chain) was retrieved from a study of T-cell memory formation after mild COVID-19. This clonotype turned up a few times. Antigen specificity is unknown. Germline lookup yields CDR1 KGHDR and CDR2 SFDVKD. The CDR3 loop spans 16 amino acids. Trimming took 3 bases from V and 0 from J, leaving 8 bases between them. TCRalpha and TCRbeta libraries used 5'RACE with constant-segment primers and UMIs. One entry per CDR3 protein, called by TCRdb with MiXCR from the 5' RACE reads. The sample gives 400,000 to 500,000 distinct CDR3 sequences, 20% to 25% of which show up once; roughly 8.7% is in the top ten. Notes on the study in general: Cross-reactive memory apparently joined, as some responding clones appeared in pre-infection memory.

The source material was PBMCs or a T cell subset sorted from them (not recorded which). The TCR comes from an adult woman who had mild COVID-19 (a few samples of this study predate the infection). Cell type and time point are not known. The chain recombines TRBV24-1 with TRBJ2-6; D remains ambiguous. CDR3 sequence: CATSDQPNSGANVLTF. The CDR3 nucleotides are TGTGCCACCAGTGATCAGCCTAACTCTGGGGCCAACGTCCTGACTTTC.